This T cell receptor (beta chain) stems from a study of T cell responses to AZD1222 COVID-19 vaccine. Study-wide results and limits: Breadth and depth of Spike-specific TCRs rose after two AZD1222 doses. As reported, nearly half of all spike-specific TCRs target variant regions that are unmutated. Donors skewed white British and female; clonal diversity was possibly underestimated. Recipients of AZD1222 seropositive at baseline numbered only 6 or 7.

In the case of this clone: Its antigen remains unknown.

V lost 5 bases, J lost 4 bases, and 21 bases lay in between. CDR3 length: 17 amino acids. From germline, CDR1 is SGHVS and CDR2 FQNEAQ. Here immunoSEQ multiplex PCR was the method, and the copy in TCRdb shows in-frame clones only, minus some. The profile shows some 120,000 clones, roughly 92% of them singletons. The sample here was peripheral blood, taken 28 days after the second AZD1222 dose. V gene TRBV7-8 combines with J gene TRBJ2-1; D could derive from TRBD1 or TRBD2 (5 bases each). The receptor comes from an adult who received the AZD1222 COVID-19 vaccine. The CDR3 DNA sequence: TGTGCCAGCAGCCGAGTGAGTGGGGGTCTACAGTACAATGAGCAGTTCTTC. This sequence encodes CASSRVSGGLQYNEQFF.